This T cell receptor beta chain originates from a study of blood T cell repertoires in COVID-19 (dated by TCRdb to about 2020). Study-wide context: Collaborator samples came from the United States, Italy and Spain and covered acute and convalescent phases of COVID-19. HLA class I and class II types, where available, came from metadata supplied by the sample provider rather than from assay-based typing. The repertoires were made available in a free public database intended to serve as a resource for research on the immune response to SARS-CoV-2. The samples were drawn from two sources: the first 160 participants of the ongoing ImmuneRACE study, and 1,000 to 1,500 subjects contributed by 6 global collaborators. Subjects who had been exposed to COVID-19, were actively infected with it, or had recovered from it provided the deeply sampled blood TCRbeta repertoires that made up the dataset. A de-identified subject ID, COVID-19 status, age in years and sex were almost always included in the sample metadata. The material from the prospective study consisted of cDNA or gDNA derived from T cells, B-cell-depleted T cells, or PBMCs. Beyond this particular receptor, the publication reports: The amount of clinical and demographic metadata varied by source and participant and was provided uncurated.

Collaborating institutions collected whole blood in K2EDTA tubes following their own protocols. Collaborator samples were shipped for TCRbeta analysis as frozen whole blood, isolated PBMCs, or DNA extracted from either sample type. With respect to this clone: What this receptor recognizes is not known. Base-call qualities are not available, and no considerably larger clone is one nucleotide away.

TCRbeta CDR3 regions were amplified from genomic DNA by means of the immunoSEQ Assay, a bias-controlled multiplex PCR. Processing in the source paper ran as follows. The number of nucleated cells in each sample was estimated from the amplification of reference gene primers within the assay. To quantify the absolute abundance of each unique TCRbeta CDR3 rearrangement, sequence reads were collapsed and filtered. For each sample, productive Simpson clonality was calculated by taking the square root of Simpson's diversity index across productive rearrangements. TCRdb took over this immuneACCESS table, retaining in-frame rearrangements with V and J assigned. Such tables are incomplete; in checked studies, under half of the missing clones stem from an unresolved V gene, and the remainder is unexplained. V and J calls and clone size are copied from that table; D and trimming were computed from the DNA. The sample has tens of thousands of clones on record, roughly 90% of them singletons. The ten largest clones add up to roughly a tenth of the sample.

The CDR3 starts with the cysteine, ends with the phenylalanine, and has 15 residues. The read is trimmed to its CDR3 DNA, 45 bases read in frame from base 1. The germline V gene encodes CDR1 SGHNT and CDR2 YYREEE (reference sequence). The junction shows trimming of 3 bases on V and 5 bases on J, plus 17 bases between the germline ends. This sequence originates from a human donor with acute or convalescent COVID-19. The donor label of this sample is uncertain. Sequenced input: peripheral blood. Here the chain combines TRBV5-4 and TRBJ1-1; the D gene is perhaps TRBD1, on 6 matching bases. The CDR3 region has the sequence CASSSGRGGRTEAFF. The nucleotide sequence reads TGTGCCAGCAGCTCCGGGCGGGGGGGCAGGACTGAAGCTTTCTTT.